The T cell receptor beta chain described here comes from a study of human T cells and chemical hapten exposure. Background on the study: Patch tests delivered 0.01% DPC to the upper back and were evaluated at 6 days.

Time point here: patch test 1, 2 weeks after DPC sensitization. Regarding treatment: therapeutic diphenylcyclopropenone sensitization with weekly scalp DPC. The CDR3 extends over 12 amino acids. Germline-derived CDR1 and CDR2 are SQVTM and ANQGSEA. A single record per CDR3 protein comes from TCRdb applying MiXCR to the RACE reads. The sample yields 150,000 to 200,000 distinct CDR3 sequences, approximately 14% seen once. The chain couples TRBV29-1 to TRBJ2-5; 7 bases are a match to TRBD2. This sample comprised whole blood, obtained in connection with sensitization to the hapten diphenylcyclopropenone (DPC). This TCR derives from a woman aged 25 to 39 with alopecia areata. Some clones in this sample may be carry-over from other donors' samples. In nucleotides, the CDR3 is TGCGCGGCGGGGGTCAAAGAAGAGACCCAGTACTTC. It codes for CAAGVKEETQYF.